The 22 T cell receptor beta chains reported below all come from one sample, sequenced in a study of CD4 T cells in relation to SARS-CoV-2 and coronaviruses. Using immunoSEQ multiplex PCR, the repertoire was profiled, and TCRdb retains in-frame clones only, with some absent. This repertoire shows tens of thousands of clones, around 87% found once; its top ten account for 9% to 9.5%. Material: memory CD4+ T cells from PBMCs. These receptors came from an adult with COVID-19.

J is TRBJ1-2 and V is TRBV27; maybe TRBD1 (5 bases). In germline, CDR1 is MNHEY, CDR2 SMNVEV (reference sequence). Trimming pared 8 bases from V and 3 bases from J, leaving 10 bases between. The CDR3 runs 12 residues. The CDR3 is CASRGGDYGYTF. As DNA, the CDR3 is TGTGCCAGCCGGGGGGGGGACTATGGCTACACCTTC.

V is TRBV7-8 and J is TRBJ1-4; no clear D. Germline CDR1 SGHVS, CDR2 FQNEAQ. The CDR3 is made up of 13 amino acids. Trimming stripped 5 bases from V and 4 bases from J, with 8 bases between. CDR3 loop: CASSPGINEKLFF. The CDR3 region has the DNA TGTGCCAGCAGCCCGGGGATTAATGAAAAACTGTTTTTT.

The J gene is TRBJ1-4, the V gene TRBV6-1, with D possibly matching TRBD1 (6 bases). V lost 10 bases to trimming and J lost 6 bases, with 18 bases between them. This CDR3 is built from 14 residues. In germline, CDR1 is MNHNS, CDR2 SASEGT. CDR3 loop: CATGSRGLYEKLFF. CDR3 DNA sequence: TGTGCCACGGGGTCCAGGGGCTTGTATGAAAAACTGTTTTTT.

The gene calls are TRBV9 and TRBJ1-1, with a weak D call TRBD1 (6 bases). The germline CDR1 and CDR2 sequences are SGDLS and YYNGEE. The V end was cut by 4 bases, the J end by 1 base, with 8 bases between. This CDR3 is 13 amino acids long. The CDR3 DNA sequence: TGTGCCAGCAGCCAGGGGAGGAACACTGAAGCTTTCTTT. As protein: CASSQGRNTEAFF.

The sample holds one count of this clone. The rearrangement uses TRBV18 and TRBJ1-2, with D maybe TRBD1 (5 bases). CDR1 and CDR2 from the germline V gene are KGHSH and LQKENI. This CDR3 is built from 15 residues. Trimming cost V 6 bases and J 0 bases, with 14 bases left between them. In DNA form, the CDR3 reads TGTGCCAGCTCGCTTGACAGTACCCCTAACTATGGCTACACCTTC. Residues: CASSLDSTPNYGYTF. The whole variable domain, remainder taken from reference TRBV18 and TRBJ1-2, is NAGVMQNPRHLVRRRGQEARLRCSPMKGHSHVYWYRQLPEEGLKFMVYLQKENIIDESGMPKERFSAEFPKEGPSILRIQQVVRGDSAAYFCASSLDSTPNYGYTFGSGTRLTVV.

The chain has TRBV4-1 and TRBJ2-7; no clear D. V lost 1 base and J lost 4, with 17 bases in between. Germline values: CDR1 MGHRA, CDR2 YSYEKL. The CDR3 is made up of 16 amino acids. The CDR3 DNA sequence: TGCGCCAGCAGCCAAGGGTCCGAAATCCTGGCGTACGAGCAGTACTTC. Translating it yields CASSQGSEILAYEQYF.

This clone came up once. CDR3 sequence reads: CASSQYGGNEQYF. The CDR3 DNA reads as TGTGCCAGCAGCCAATATGGAGGCAACGAGCAGTACTTC. The chain recombines TRBV14 with TRBJ2-7; D is perhaps TRBD2 (5 bases). Germline loops: CDR1 SGHDN, CDR2 FVKESK. V lost 2 bases and J lost 5, with 10 bases in between. The CDR3 is 13 residues long.

The chain is built from TRBV3-1 (or the pseudogene TRBV3-2) and TRBJ2-5; D not certain. CDR3 length equals 13 residues. Trimming took off 4 bases at V and 1 base at J, with 7 bases between the two ends. The germline gives CDR1 LGHDT, CDR2 YNNKEL (reference sequence). This CDR3 is CASSLRSQETQYF. The CDR3 DNA reads as TGTGCCAGCAGCCTGAGAAGCCAAGAGACCCAGTACTTC.

This clone appeared a single time. The rearrangement links TRBV7-2 to TRBJ2-5, with 8 bases lining up with TRBD2. Germline V CDR1 and CDR2: SGHTA, FQGNSA. V gave up 4 bases and J gave up 5 bases; unmatched junction bases: 15. This CDR3 has 17 residues. DNA of the CDR3: TGTGCCAGCAGCTCCGGTATAGCGGGGCGAGGTGTGGAGACCCAGTACTTC. It specifies CASSSGIAGRGVETQYF.

The chain joins TRBV6-2 or TRBV6-3 to TRBJ1-1; no clear D. The CDR3 has 12 amino acids. Germline CDR1 reads MNHEY; CDR2 reads SVGEGT. The V end lost 4 bases, the J end lost 6 bases, and 9 bases lay between the germline ends. Here the CDR3 DNA reads TGTGCCAGCAGTTTAGGGTGGGCTGAAGCTTTCTTT. It translates to CASSLGWAEAFF.

This chain uses TRBV19 with TRBJ2-1, with TRBD2 matching 10 bases. Germline trimming cut 6 bases from V and 7 bases from J; bases unmatched to any gene: 12. CDR3 length: 16 amino acids. The germline V gene encodes CDR1 LNHDA and CDR2 SQIVND (reference sequence). The CDR3 spells CASSLLAGDIVNEQFF. The CDR3 DNA reads TGTGCCAGTAGCCTTCTAGCGGGGGATATTGTGAATGAGCAGTTCTTC.

V gene TRBV3-1 (or the pseudogene TRBV3-2) combines with J gene TRBJ1-4; D call uncertain. There are 12 residues in the CDR3. Germline V gives CDR1 LGHDT, CDR2 YNNKEL (reference sequence). The V and J ends lost 1 base and 11 bases respectively, with 8 bases between them. The CDR3 DNA is TGTGCCAGCAGCCAAGCGAGCAGGAAACTGTTTTTT. This gives the protein CASSQASRKLFF.

V usage is TRBV5-1 and J usage is TRBJ2-6; TRBD2 agrees at 10 bases. Germline V gives CDR1 SGHRS, CDR2 YFSETQ. The CDR3 contains 16 residues. J gave up 2 bases and V 5 bases, and 4 bases lay outside the gene matches. CDR3 sequence: CASRSSGGAGANVLTF. The CDR3 region has the DNA TGCGCCAGCAGGTCTAGCGGGGGAGCTGGGGCCAACGTCCTGACTTTC.

This rearrangement joins TRBV1 to TRBJ2-4; the D segment call TRBD1 is taken from the table without a DNA check. TRBV1 is annotated as a pseudogene. This CDR3 is built from 15 residues. Here the CDR3 reads CTSSQPRTGDNIQYF. Written as DNA, the CDR3 is TGCACCAGCAGCCAACCCCGGACAGGGGACAACATTCAGTACTTC.

This sequence joins TRBV19 and TRBJ1-4, with 7 bases identical to TRBD1. CDR3 length: 17 residues. J was trimmed by 0 bases and V by 6 bases; bases with no gene match: 10. Germline V gene sequence: CDR1 LNHDA, CDR2 SQIVND (reference sequence). The CDR3 reads CASREGQRAATNEKLFF. CDR3 sequence (DNA): TGTGCCAGTAGAGAGGGACAGAGGGCCGCAACTAATGAAAAACTGTTTTTT. Complete variable domain (other parts from reference TRBV19 and TRBJ1-4): DGGITQSPKYLFRKEGQNVTLSCEQNLNHDAMYWYRQDPGQGLRLIYYSQIVNDFQKGDIAEGYSVSREKKESFPLTVTSAQKNPTAFYLCASREGQRAATNEKLFFGSGTQLSVL.

The V and J genes are TRBV5-1 and TRBJ2-3; 10 bases fit TRBD2. CDR1 and CDR2 (germline): SGHRS, YFSETQ. This CDR3 comprises 16 residues. Trimming at V came to 0 bases and at J to 5 bases, leaving 6 bases not matched to a gene. The CDR3 loop reads CASSLEGLATRDTQYF. The DNA of the CDR3 is TGCGCCAGCAGCTTGGAGGGACTAGCGACCAGAGATACGCAGTATTTT.

This chain connects TRBV5-4 to TRBJ2-7; D possibly corresponds to TRBD1 (5 bases). This CDR3 contains 12 residues. V gave up 0 bases and J gave up 6 bases, with 7 bases separating them. The germline V gene has CDR1 SGHNT and CDR2 YYREEE (reference sequence). CDR3 sequence (DNA): TGTGCCAGCAGCTTGGAAAGGGGCGAGCAGTACTTC. This codes for CASSLERGEQYF.

This clone was seen a single time. The chain employs TRBV9 and TRBJ2-2; no clear D. The CDR3 sequence is 14 residues long. The germline CDR1 and CDR2 sequences are SGDLS and YYNGEE. Deletions cut 0 bases from V and 6 bases from J, with 9 bases between. The chain's CDR3 is CASSVEAVPGELFF. For the CDR3, the DNA is TGTGCCAGCAGCGTAGAGGCAGTCCCCGGGGAGCTGTTTTTT. The whole variable domain, filled in from reference TRBV9 and TRBJ2-2, reads DSGVTQTPKHLITATGQRVTLRCSPRSGDLSVYWYQQSLDQGLQFLIQYYNGEERAKGNILERFSAQQFPDLHSELNLSSLELGDSALYFCASSVEAVPGELFFGEGSRLTVL.

The chain uses TRBV5-6 and TRBJ2-5; 9 positions agree with TRBD1. Germline loops: CDR1 SGHDT, CDR2 YYEEEE. The trim removed 4 bases at V and 5 bases at J, leaving 6 bases unmatched. The CDR3 loop spans 14 amino acids. Written as DNA, the CDR3 is TGTGCCAGCAGCCATTGGGACAGGGCGGAGACCCAGTACTTC. Translation gives CASSHWDRAETQYF. Together with reference TRBV5-6 and TRBJ2-5, the CDR3 gives the full variable domain: DAGVTQSPTHLIKTRGQQVTLRCSPKSGHDTVSWYQQALGQGPQFIFQYYEEEERQRGNFPDRFSGHQFPNYSSELNVNALLLGDSALYLCASSHWDRAETQYFGPGTRLLVL.

The V gene is TRBV30, the J gene TRBJ1-5; tentative D call: TRBD1 (6 bases). CDR1 GTSNPN and CDR2 SVGIG come from the germline V gene (reference sequence). This CDR3 has 13 amino acids. V dropped 2 bases and J dropped 4 bases, with 9 bases sitting between them. The CDR3: CAWSTQGNQPQHF. CDR3 in DNA: TGTGCCTGGAGTACACAGGGAAATCAGCCCCAGCATTTT.

V is TRBV19 and J is TRBJ2-7; D remains unclear. V shed 6 bases and J shed 3 bases, with 12 bases lying between them. Per the germline V gene, CDR1 is LNHDA and CDR2 is SQIVND (reference sequence). The CDR3 extends over 13 amino acids. CDR3 residues: CASSPRWGYEQYF. CDR3 in DNA: TGTGCCAGTAGCCCTAGGTGGGGCTACGAGCAGTACTTC.

The rearrangement uses TRBV11-3 and TRBJ2-5; D unclear. The germline V and J ends were trimmed by 1 base and 4 bases, with 13 bases remaining between them. Germline CDR1 reads SGHNT; CDR2 reads YENEEA. This CDR3 has 15 amino acids. CDR3 nucleotides: TGTGCCAGCAGCTTAGCGCCAGGAGTAGGAGAGACCCAGTACTTC. It translates to CASSLAPGVGETQYF.